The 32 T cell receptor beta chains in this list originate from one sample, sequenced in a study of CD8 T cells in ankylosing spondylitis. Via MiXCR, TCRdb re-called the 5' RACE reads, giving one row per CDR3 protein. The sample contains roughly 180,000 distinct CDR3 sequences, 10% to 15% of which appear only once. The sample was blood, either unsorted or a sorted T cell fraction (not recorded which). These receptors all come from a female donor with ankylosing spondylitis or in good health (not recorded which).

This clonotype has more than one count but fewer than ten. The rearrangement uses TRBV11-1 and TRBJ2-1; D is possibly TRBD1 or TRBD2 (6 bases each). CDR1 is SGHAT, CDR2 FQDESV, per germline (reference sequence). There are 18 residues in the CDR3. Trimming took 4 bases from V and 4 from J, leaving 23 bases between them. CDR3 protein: CASSSLRGELADYNEQFF. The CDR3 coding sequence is TGTGCCAGCAGCTCACTTAGGGGGGAGTTAGCGGATTACAATGAGCAGTTCTTC.

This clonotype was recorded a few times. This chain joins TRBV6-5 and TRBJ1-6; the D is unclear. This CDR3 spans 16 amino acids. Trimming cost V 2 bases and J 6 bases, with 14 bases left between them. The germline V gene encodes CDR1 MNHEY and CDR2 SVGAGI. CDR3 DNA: TGTGCCAGCAGTTACGGGCCCCCCCCTAGTAATTCACCCCTCCACTTT. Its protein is CASSYGPPPSNSPLHF.

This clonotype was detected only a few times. The CDR3 region has the DNA TGTGCCAGCAGCTTAGATTTGGTGGAAAATACGCAGTATTTT. Encoded protein: CASSLDLVENTQYF. This sequence joins TRBV7-2 and TRBJ2-3; D is undetermined. Germline CDR1 and CDR2: SGHTA and FQGNSA. The CDR3 totals 14 residues. Between the trimmed V and J ends, which lost 1 base and 7 bases, there was a span of 12 bases. Combining the CDR3 with reference TRBV7-2 and TRBJ2-3 gives the whole variable domain GAGVSQSPSNKVTEKGKDVELRCDPISGHTALYWYRQSLGQGLEFLIYFQGNSAPDKSGLPSDRFSAERTGGSVSTLTIQRTQQEDSAVYLCASSLDLVENTQYFGPGTRLTVL.

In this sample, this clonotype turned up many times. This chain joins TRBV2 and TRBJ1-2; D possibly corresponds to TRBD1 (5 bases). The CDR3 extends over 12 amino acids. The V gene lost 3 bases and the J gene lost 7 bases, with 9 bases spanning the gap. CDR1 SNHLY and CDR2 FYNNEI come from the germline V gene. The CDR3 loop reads CASSDSQGGYTF. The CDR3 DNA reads TGTGCCAGCAGTGACTCGCAGGGTGGCTACACCTTC.

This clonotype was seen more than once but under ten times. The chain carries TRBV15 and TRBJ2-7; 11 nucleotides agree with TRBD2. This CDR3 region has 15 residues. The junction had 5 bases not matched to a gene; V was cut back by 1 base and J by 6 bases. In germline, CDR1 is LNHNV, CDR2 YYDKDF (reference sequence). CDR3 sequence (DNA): TGTGCCACCAGCAGAGCCGGGACTAGCGGTAGCGAGCAGTACTTC. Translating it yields CATSRAGTSGSEQYF.

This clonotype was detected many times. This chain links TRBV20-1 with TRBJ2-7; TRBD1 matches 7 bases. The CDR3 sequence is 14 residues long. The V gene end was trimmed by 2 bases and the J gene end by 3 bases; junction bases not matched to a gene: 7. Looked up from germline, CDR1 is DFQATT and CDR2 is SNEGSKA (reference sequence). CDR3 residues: CSARLRDRIYEQYF. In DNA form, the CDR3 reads TGCAGTGCTAGACTCCGGGACAGAATCTACGAGCAGTACTTC.

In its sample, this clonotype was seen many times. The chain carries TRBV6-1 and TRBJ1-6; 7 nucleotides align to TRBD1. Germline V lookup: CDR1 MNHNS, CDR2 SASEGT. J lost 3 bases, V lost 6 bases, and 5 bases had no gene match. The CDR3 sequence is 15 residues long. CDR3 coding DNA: TGTGCCAGCAGAGACGGGACAGTCTATAATTCACCCCTCCACTTT. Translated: CASRDGTVYNSPLHF.

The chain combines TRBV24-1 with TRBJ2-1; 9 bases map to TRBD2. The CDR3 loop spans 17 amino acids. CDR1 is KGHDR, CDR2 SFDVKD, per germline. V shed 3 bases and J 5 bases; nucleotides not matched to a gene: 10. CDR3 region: CATSDPNSGSRNNEQFF. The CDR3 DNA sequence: TGTGCCACCAGTGATCCTAATAGCGGGAGTAGGAACAATGAGCAGTTCTTC.

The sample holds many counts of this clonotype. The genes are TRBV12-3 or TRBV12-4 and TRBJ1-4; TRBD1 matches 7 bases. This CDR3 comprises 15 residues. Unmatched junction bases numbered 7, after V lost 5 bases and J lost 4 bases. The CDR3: CASSLQGGHNEKLFF. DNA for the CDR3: TGTGCCAGCAGTCTCCAGGGGGGTCATAATGAAAAACTGTTTTTT.

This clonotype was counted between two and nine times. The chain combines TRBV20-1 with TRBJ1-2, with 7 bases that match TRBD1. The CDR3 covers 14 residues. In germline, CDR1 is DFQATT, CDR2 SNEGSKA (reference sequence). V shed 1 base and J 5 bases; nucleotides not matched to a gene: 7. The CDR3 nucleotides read TGCAGTGCTAGAGTCGCAGGGGGTGGTTATGGCTACACCTTC. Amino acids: CSARVAGGGYGYTF.

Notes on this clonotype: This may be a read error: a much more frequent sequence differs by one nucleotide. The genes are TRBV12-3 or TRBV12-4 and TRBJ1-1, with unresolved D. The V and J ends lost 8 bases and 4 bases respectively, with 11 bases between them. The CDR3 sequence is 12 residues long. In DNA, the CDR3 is TGTGCCAGCCATTTCTCGAGCACTGAAGCTTTCTTT. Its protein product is CASHFSSTEAFF.

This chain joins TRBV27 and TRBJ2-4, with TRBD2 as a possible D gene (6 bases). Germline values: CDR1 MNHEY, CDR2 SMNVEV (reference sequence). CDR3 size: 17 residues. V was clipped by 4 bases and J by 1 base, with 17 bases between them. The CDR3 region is CASSYLGMEGAKNIQYF. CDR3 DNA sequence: TGTGCCAGCAGTTATCTCGGGATGGAGGGGGCCAAAAACATTCAGTACTTC.

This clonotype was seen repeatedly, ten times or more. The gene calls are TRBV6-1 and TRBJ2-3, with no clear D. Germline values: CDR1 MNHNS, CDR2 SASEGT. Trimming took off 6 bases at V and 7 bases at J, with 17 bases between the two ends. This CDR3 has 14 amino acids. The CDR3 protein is CASSPSHRPNTQYF. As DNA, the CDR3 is TGTGCCAGCAGCCCATCCCATCGGCCTAATACGCAGTATTTT.

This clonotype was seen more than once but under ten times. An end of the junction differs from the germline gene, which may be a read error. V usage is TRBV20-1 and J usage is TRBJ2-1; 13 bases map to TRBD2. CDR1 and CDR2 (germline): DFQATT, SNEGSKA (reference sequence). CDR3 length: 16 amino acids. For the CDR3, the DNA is TGCTGTGCTAGAGGTAGTAGGACTAGCGGGAGCAATGAGCAGTTCTTC. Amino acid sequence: CCARGSRTSGSNEQFF.

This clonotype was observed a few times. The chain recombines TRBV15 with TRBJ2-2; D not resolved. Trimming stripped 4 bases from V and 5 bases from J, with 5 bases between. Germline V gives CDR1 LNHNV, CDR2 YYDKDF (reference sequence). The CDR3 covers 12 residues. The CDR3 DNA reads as TGTGCCACCAGCACCAGAACCGGGGAGCTGTTTTTT. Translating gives CATSTRTGELFF. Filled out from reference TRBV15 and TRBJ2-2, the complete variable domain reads DAMVIQNPRYQVTQFGKPVTLSCSQTLNHNVMYWYQQKSSQAPKLLFHYYDKDFNNEADTPDNFQSRRPNTSFCFLDIRSPGLGDTAMYLCATSTRTGELFFGEGSRLTVL.

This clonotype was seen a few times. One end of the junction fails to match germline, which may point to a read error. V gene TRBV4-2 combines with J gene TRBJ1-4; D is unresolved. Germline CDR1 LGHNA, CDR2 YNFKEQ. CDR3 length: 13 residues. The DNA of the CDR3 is TGTGCCAGGAGCCTTGGGGATAGTGAAAAACTGTTTTTT. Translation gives CARSLGDSEKLFF.

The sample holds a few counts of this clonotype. The CDR3 sequence: CASSLYSGGREYEQYF. CDR3 coding DNA: TGTGCCAGCAGCTTATACTCCGGCGGGAGGGAGTACGAGCAGTACTTC. This chain uses TRBV7-2 with TRBJ2-7; 9 positions agree with TRBD2. V lost 2 bases to trimming and J lost 4 bases; unmatched junction nucleotides: 9. CDR1 SGHTA and CDR2 FQGNSA come from the germline V gene. This CDR3 is built from 16 residues.

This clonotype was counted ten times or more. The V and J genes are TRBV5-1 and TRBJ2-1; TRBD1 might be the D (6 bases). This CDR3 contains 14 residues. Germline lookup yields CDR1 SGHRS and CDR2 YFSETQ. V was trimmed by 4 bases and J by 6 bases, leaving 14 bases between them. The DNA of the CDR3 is TGCGCCAGCAGCACCCAGCTAGGGGGCAATGAGCAGTTCTTC. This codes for CASSTQLGGNEQFF.

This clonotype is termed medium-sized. The CDR3 DNA follows: TGTGCCAGCAGTTTATCGGCTAGCTATGAGCAGTTCTTC. It translates to CASSLSASYEQFF. V usage is TRBV27 and J usage is TRBJ2-1; D might be TRBD2 (5 bases). The germline V gene encodes CDR1 MNHEY and CDR2 SMNVEV (reference sequence). Trimming left V 0 bases short and J 8 bases short, with 8 bases between. This CDR3 has 13 residues.

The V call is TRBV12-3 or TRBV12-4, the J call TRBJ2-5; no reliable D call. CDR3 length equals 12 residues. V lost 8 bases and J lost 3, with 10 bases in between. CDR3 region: CASATVEETQYF. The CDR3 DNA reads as TGTGCCAGCGCTACAGTCGAAGAGACCCAGTACTTC.

CDR3 loop: CASSQVAGGPGWYEQFF. The CDR3 bases are TGTGCCAGCAGCCAAGTGGCGGGAGGGCCTGGGTGGTATGAGCAGTTCTTC. V gene TRBV3-1 combines with J gene TRBJ2-1, with 9 bases identical to TRBD2. After removal of 1 base from V and 8 bases from J, the junction contained 12 bases not matched to a gene. CDR1 is LGHDT, CDR2 YNNKEL, per germline (reference sequence). The CDR3 is 17 residues long.

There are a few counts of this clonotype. Written as DNA, the CDR3 is TGTGCCAGCAGAAACACAGGGATGGGCACCGGGGAGCTGTTTTTT. This translates into CASRNTGMGTGELFF. The rearrangement uses TRBV9 and TRBJ2-2; weak D call: TRBD1 (6 bases). CDR3 size: 15 residues. Between the trimmed V and J ends, which lost 5 bases and 4 bases, there was a span of 15 bases. Germline CDR1 is SGDLS and CDR2 is YYNGEE.

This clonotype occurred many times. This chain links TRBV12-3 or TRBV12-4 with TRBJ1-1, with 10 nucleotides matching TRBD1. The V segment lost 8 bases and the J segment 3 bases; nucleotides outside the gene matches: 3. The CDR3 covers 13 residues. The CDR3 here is CASWTGGYTEAFF. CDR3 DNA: TGTGCCAGCTGGACAGGGGGGTACACTGAAGCTTTCTTT.

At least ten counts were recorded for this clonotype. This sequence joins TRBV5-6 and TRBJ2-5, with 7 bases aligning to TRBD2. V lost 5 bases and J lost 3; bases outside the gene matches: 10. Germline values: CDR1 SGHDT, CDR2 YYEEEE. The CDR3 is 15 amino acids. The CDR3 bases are TGTGCCAGCAGTGCAGGGACTATGTTAGAAGAGACCCAGTACTTC. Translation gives CASSAGTMLEETQYF.

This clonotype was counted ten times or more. CDR3 coding DNA: TGCAGTGCTTCCGGGACTAGCGGGAGGGGGAAAGAGACCCAGTACTTC. This translates into CSASGTSGRGKETQYF. This chain connects TRBV20-1 to TRBJ2-5; 16 nucleotides align to TRBD2. V lost 5 bases and J lost 3; bases outside the gene matches: 6. Germline CDR1 DFQATT, CDR2 SNEGSKA (reference sequence). The CDR3 runs to 16 residues.

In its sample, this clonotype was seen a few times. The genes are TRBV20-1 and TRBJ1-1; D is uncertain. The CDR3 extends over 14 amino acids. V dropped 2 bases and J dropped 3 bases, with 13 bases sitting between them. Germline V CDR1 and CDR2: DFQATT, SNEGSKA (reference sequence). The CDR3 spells CSARTRRVYTEAFF. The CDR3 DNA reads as TGCAGTGCTAGAACCCGTCGGGTGTACACTGAAGCTTTCTTT.

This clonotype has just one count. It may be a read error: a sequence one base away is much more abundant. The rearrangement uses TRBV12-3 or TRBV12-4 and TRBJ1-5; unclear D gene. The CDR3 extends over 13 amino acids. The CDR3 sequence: CASSLALDQSQHF. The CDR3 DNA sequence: TGTGCCAGCAGTTTAGCGCTCGATCAGTCCCAGCATTTT.

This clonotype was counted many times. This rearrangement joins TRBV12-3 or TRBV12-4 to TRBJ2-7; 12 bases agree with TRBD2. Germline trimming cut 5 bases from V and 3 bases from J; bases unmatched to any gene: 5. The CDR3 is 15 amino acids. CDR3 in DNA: TGTGCCAGCAGTGGTCCGGGACTAGCGGGCTACGAGCAGTACTTC. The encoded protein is CASSGPGLAGYEQYF.

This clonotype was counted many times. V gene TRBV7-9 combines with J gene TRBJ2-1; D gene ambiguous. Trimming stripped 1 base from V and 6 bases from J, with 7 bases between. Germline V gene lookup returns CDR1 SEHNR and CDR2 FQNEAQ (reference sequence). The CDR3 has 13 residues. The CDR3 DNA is TGTGCCAGCAGCTTAGACCCCCGCAATGAGCAGTTCTTC. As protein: CASSLDPRNEQFF.

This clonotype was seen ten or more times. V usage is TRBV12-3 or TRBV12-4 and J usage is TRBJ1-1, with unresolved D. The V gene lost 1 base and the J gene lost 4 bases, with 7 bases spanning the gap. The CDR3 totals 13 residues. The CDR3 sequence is CASSLVGGTEAFF. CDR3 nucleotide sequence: TGTGCCAGCAGTTTAGTTGGAGGCACTGAAGCTTTCTTT.

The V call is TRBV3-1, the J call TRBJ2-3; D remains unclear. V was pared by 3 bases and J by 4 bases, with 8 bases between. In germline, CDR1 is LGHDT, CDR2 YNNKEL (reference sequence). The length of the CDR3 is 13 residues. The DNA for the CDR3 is TGTGCCAGCAGCCAGACGATGGCAGATACGCAGTATTTT. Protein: CASSQTMADTQYF.

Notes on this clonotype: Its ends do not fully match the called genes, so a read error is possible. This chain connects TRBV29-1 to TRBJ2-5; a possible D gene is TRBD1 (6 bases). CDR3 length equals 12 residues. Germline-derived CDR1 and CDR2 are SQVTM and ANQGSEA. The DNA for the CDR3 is TGCAGCGTTGTGGAAGGGGGAGAGGCCCAGTACTTC. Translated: CSVVEGGEAQYF.